The rows below give T cell receptor beta chains drawn from one sample of a study of blood T cell repertoires in COVID-19. Sequenced by immunoSEQ multiplex PCR; TCRdb stores in-frame clones only, minus some. The repertoire has 250,000 to 350,000 clones, roughly nine tenths of them found once; the top ten carry 2% to 3%. Sample: peripheral blood. The receptors stem from a man aged 18-30 years with active or convalescent COVID-19. Both conserved end residues are part of each CDR3. Clone sizes are given selectively: once, few, many, or a class where the clone is expanded.

j_call v_call clone_size cdr3_aa
TRBJ1-1 TRBV4-3 once CASSPTGTTVAFF
TRBJ2-1 TRBV7-2 NA CASSLESLAGGLSYNEQFF
TRBJ1-2 TRBV10-2 NA CASALGPGYGYTF
TRBJ1-2 TRBV6-6 once CASGEPGTGGYGYTF
TRBJ1-2 TRBV5-4 NA CASSSGITQGNYGYTF
TRBJ2-5 TRBV7-2 NA CASSLAAGGIGETQYF
TRBJ2-7 TRBV19 NA CASSGPGFYEQYF
TRBJ2-7 TRBV7-2 NA CASSFTGTSGYEQYF
TRBJ2-3 TRBV6-5 NA CASGGLAGSDTQYF
TRBJ2-3 TRBV4-3 NA CASSRLARGIGTDTQYF
TRBJ1-1 TRBV7-9 NA CASSGLVQNTEAFF
TRBJ2-1 TRBV5-4 few CASSFYLGGKYNEQFF
TRBJ1-4 TRBV27 NA CASSSSGTGRAKLFF
TRBJ1-6 TRBV2 NA CASRQGISPLHF
TRBJ1-2 TRBV5-6 NA CASSLLQESYTF
TRBJ1-1 TRBV6-5 once CASSYHNRVNTEAFF
TRBJ1-2 TRBV4-3 NA CASSQTTVNYGYTF
TRBJ2-1 TRBV28 NA CASTWGGDRGYNEQFF
TRBJ2-5 TRBV7-9 NA CASSRTWAGEETQYF
TRBJ1-4 TRBV5-1 NA CASSLGDRDNEKLFF
TRBJ1-4 TRBV28 NA CASSSGQRKGVSNEKLFF
TRBJ2-7 TRBV24-1 few CATLRGPYEQYF
TRBJ1-2 TRBV27 NA CASRRRTGIYGYTF
TRBJ2-7 TRBV15 NA CATSKIAGTGGYEQYF
TRBJ2-7 TRBV14 NA CASSRTGEGAYEQYF
TRBJ2-2 TRBV2 NA CASNPGQGLGGELFF
TRBJ1-5 TRBV2 few CASSGTGYRHQPQHF
TRBJ1-4 TRBV7-2 NA CASSLGPLRGNRAREKLFF
TRBJ2-1 TRBV7-2 NA CASSMGLEGDNEQFF
TRBJ2-7 TRBV6-1 NA CASSDRFLKSSYEQYF
TRBJ2-5 TRBV5-1 few CASTRGGRGETQYF
TRBJ2-2 TRBV7-2 NA CASSLTRGGFNTGELFF
TRBJ2-7 TRBV5-1 NA CASSSGDRGLTNEQYF
TRBJ2-7 TRBV6-5 NA CASSPRTGVKYF
TRBJ2-1 TRBV2 NA CASRAGTSDYNEQFF
TRBJ2-3 TRBV5-1 few CASSFLNPTDTQYF
TRBJ2-7 TRBV5-5 NA CASSFGQHYEQYF
TRBJ2-5 TRBV27 NA CASSLRPGWEETQYF
TRBJ2-1 TRBV11-2 NA CASSLQGLVSYNEQFF
TRBJ1-2 TRBV14 NA CASSQVYGDGYTF
TRBJ1-1 TRBV9 NA CASSAKGRGWTEAFF
TRBJ2-5 TRBV6-1 NA CASSDLEETQYF
TRBJ2-3 TRBV28 NA CASINIRGSSSTDTQYF
TRBJ1-2 TRBV7-2 NA CASSSQVSYGYTF
TRBJ2-7 TRBV6-5 NA CASSSGLAGAYEQYF
TRBJ2-2 TRBV5-1 few CASSSLTRDRTGELFF